This T cell receptor (beta chain) originates from a study of cytomegalovirus exposure and HLA in healthy donors. The overall study: From about 200 million T cells, an earlier analysis saw approximately 110 million unique TCR beta sequences.

Points on this clone: Antigen specificity is unknown.

Study outcomes and limitations: In vitro work confirmed that three CMV-associated chains recognize CMV antigens. A later analysis showed that HLA-associated TCR beta chains had undergone more clonal expansion than equally common others.

PCR was performed using 60 Vbeta and 13 Jbeta primers. The repertoire was sequenced with immunoSEQ multiplex PCR; TCRdb's copy has only in-frame clones and lacks some. Here the sample spans 110,000 to 150,000 clones, more than 60% being singletons. This CDR3 has 15 amino acids. Deletions cut 4 bases from V and 0 bases from J, with 11 bases between. Germline V lookup: CDR1 SGHTS, CDR2 YDEGEE. The material sequenced was PBMCs. V is TRBV5-8 and J is TRBJ1-5, with D tentatively TRBD1 (6 bases). The receptor's source is a woman aged 45 to 65 in good health and CMV-seropositive. The CDR3 reads CASSVQGYSNQPQHF. The CDR3 nucleotides read TGTGCCAGCAGCGTACAGGGTTATAGCAATCAGCCCCAGCATTTT.